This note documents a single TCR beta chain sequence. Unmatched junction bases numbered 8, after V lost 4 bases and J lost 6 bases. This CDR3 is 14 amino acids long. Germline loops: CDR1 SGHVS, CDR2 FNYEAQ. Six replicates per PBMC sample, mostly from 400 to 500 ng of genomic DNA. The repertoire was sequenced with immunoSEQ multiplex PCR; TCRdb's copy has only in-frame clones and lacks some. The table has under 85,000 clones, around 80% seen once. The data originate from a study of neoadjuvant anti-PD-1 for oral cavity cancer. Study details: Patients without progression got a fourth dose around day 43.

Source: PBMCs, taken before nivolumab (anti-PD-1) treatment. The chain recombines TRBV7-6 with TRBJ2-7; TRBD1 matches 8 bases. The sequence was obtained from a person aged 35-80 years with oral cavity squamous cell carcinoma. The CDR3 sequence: CASSYQHRGTEQYF. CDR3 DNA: TGTGCCAGCAGCTATCAGCACAGGGGGACCGAGCAGTACTTC.